Presented here are 22 T cell receptor beta chains from one specimen sequenced in a study of CD8+ T cells in alopecia areata listed by TCRdb under 2018. The library was built by means of the immunoSEQ multiplex PCR assay. To provide template for TCR sequencing, every sample had RNA extracted and reverse transcribed into cDNA. In its TCRdb copy, this immuneACCESS table keeps in-frame sequences only and misses some clones. Where compared with another copy, unresolved V genes explain less than half of these, and the others have no known cause. The sample table lists more than 95,000 clones, less than 70% of them with a count of one. The ten most abundant clones make up around 9% of the sample. Sequenced input: CD4+ T cells sorted from blood. Source of these receptors: a human donor in good health.

J is TRBJ1-4 and V is TRBV2; D unclear. CDR3 length: 14 residues. Germline lookup yields CDR1 SNHLY and CDR2 FYNNEI. The V end lost 7 bases, the J end lost 2 bases, and 11 bases lay between the germline ends. CDR3 loop: CASMRRVTNEKLFF. As DNA, the CDR3 is TGTGCCAGCATGAGGAGGGTTACTAATGAAAAACTGTTTTTT.

This clone was counted once. This rearrangement joins TRBV19 to TRBJ2-5; 8 bases align to TRBD1. V lost 0 bases to trimming and J lost 5 bases; unmatched junction nucleotides: 8. This CDR3 region has 16 residues. Germline V gene lookup returns CDR1 LNHDA and CDR2 SQIVND (reference sequence). In DNA form, the CDR3 reads TGTGCCAGTAGTATAGATCGGAGGACAGGGTACGAGACCCAGTACTTC. Its protein product is CASSIDRRTGYETQYF.

The rearrangement joins TRBV7-2 to TRBJ1-2; D possibly corresponds to TRBD1 (5 bases). CDR1 is SGHTA, CDR2 FQGNSA, per germline. This CDR3 spans 14 amino acids. The V and J ends lost 5 bases and 2 bases respectively, with 12 bases between them. The CDR3 protein is CASSPGGGNYGYTF. CDR3 DNA sequence: TGTGCCAGCAGCCCCGGGGGGGGGAACTATGGCTACACCTTC.

The chain recombines TRBV5-4 with TRBJ2-4; a weak D match, TRBD2 (6 bases). Germline V CDR1 and CDR2: SGHNT, YYREEE (reference sequence). The CDR3 contains 13 residues. The germline V and J ends were trimmed by 1 base and 6 bases, with 8 bases remaining between them. The CDR3, as DNA: TGTGCCAGCAGCTTGTGGCGGGGAAACATTCAGTACTTC. This codes for CASSLWRGNIQYF.

This clone has more than one count but fewer than ten. The chain is built from TRBV6-1 and TRBJ2-3, with 7 bases that match TRBD2. CDR1 is MNHNS, CDR2 SASEGT, per germline. The CDR3 contains 16 residues. The ends lost 1 base at V and 6 bases at J; junction bases unmatched: 10. CDR3 loop: CASSEVGGTISDTQYF. The CDR3 region has the DNA TGTGCCAGCAGTGAAGTCGGTGGGACTATCTCGGATACGCAGTATTTT.

This clone has only a few counts. The chain joins TRBV4-1 to TRBJ2-4; perhaps TRBD2 as D (6 bases). The CDR3 length is 14 residues. Between the trimmed V and J ends, which lost 8 bases and 5 bases, there was a span of 16 bases. Germline CDR1 reads MGHRA; CDR2 reads YSYEKL. The CDR3 region has the DNA TGCGCCAGCTCGGGAGTGGGTGTACAAAACATTCAGTACTTC. This gives the protein CASSGVGVQNIQYF.

The V call is TRBV27, the J call TRBJ2-1, with D unresolved. Trimming took off 6 bases at V and 6 bases at J, with 9 bases between the two ends. Germline-derived CDR1 and CDR2 are MNHEY and SMNVEV (reference sequence). This CDR3 has 12 amino acids. CDR3: CASRTGGNEQFF. The CDR3 nucleotides read TGTGCCAGCAGGACGGGTGGCAATGAGCAGTTCTTC.

A few counts support this clone. This chain joins TRBV30 and TRBJ1-1; 8 bases map to TRBD1. Germline V gene data show CDR1 as GTSNPN and CDR2 as SVGIG (reference sequence). V was clipped by 2 bases and J by 5 bases; unmatched bases: 7. CDR3 length: 14 amino acids. The CDR3 region is CAWSRQGRITEAFF. The CDR3 DNA reads as TGTGCCTGGAGTCGACAGGGGAGGATAACTGAAGCTTTCTTT.

This clone showed up just once. The genes are TRBV30 and TRBJ1-1; 7 nucleotides align to TRBD1. Per the germline V gene, CDR1 is GTSNPN and CDR2 is SVGIG (reference sequence). The CDR3 is 11 residues long. The trim removed 0 bases at V and 11 bases at J, leaving 3 bases unmatched. The DNA for the CDR3 is TGTGCCTGGAGTGTAACAGGGGAGGCTTTCTTT. Encoded protein: CAWSVTGEAFF.

This clone was observed once. The chain has TRBV5-1 and TRBJ1-1, with no clear D. V was pared by 2 bases and J by 1 base, with 9 bases between. This CDR3 is built from 14 residues. Germline values: CDR1 SGHRS, CDR2 YFSETQ. The CDR3 coding sequence is TGCGCCAGCAGCTTACTTCCTACGAACACTGAAGCTTTCTTT. This encodes CASSLLPTNTEAFF.

This clone was detected a few times. The chain uses TRBV4-2 and TRBJ2-3; 10 bases agree with TRBD2. CDR3 length: 21 residues. V shed 0 bases and J 0 bases; nucleotides not matched to a gene: 15. The germline V gene encodes CDR1 LGHNA and CDR2 YNFKEQ. The CDR3 region is CASSQDPNLAGDAGSTDTQYF. The CDR3 DNA reads TGTGCCAGCAGCCAAGATCCGAATCTAGCGGGGGACGCTGGTAGCACAGATACGCAGTATTTT.

The chain has TRBV25-1 and TRBJ1-2; no definite D call. Between the trimmed V and J ends, which lost 3 bases and 5 bases, there was a span of 10 bases. The CDR3 runs to 13 residues. The germline CDR1 and CDR2 sequences are MGHDK and SYGVNS. The CDR3 is CASSEAGNYGYTF. CDR3 bases: TGTGCCAGCAGTGAGGCCGGAAATTATGGCTACACCTTC.

This chain connects TRBV7-9 to TRBJ2-5, with unresolved D. Deletions cut 1 base from V and 0 bases from J, with 9 bases between. This CDR3 is 15 amino acids long. Germline loops: CDR1 SEHNR, CDR2 FQNEAQ (reference sequence). This chain's CDR3 is CASSLGSGNQETQYF. CDR3 sequence (DNA): TGTGCCAGCAGCTTAGGGTCCGGTAACCAAGAGACCCAGTACTTC.

This clone was found a few times. CDR3 amino acids: CASSEWAAGANVLTF. DNA for the CDR3: TGTGCCAGCAGTGAATGGGCTGCTGGGGCCAACGTCCTGACTTTC. The rearrangement joins TRBV25-1 to TRBJ2-6, with D hard to call. The germline V and J ends were trimmed by 1 base and 2 bases, with 6 bases remaining between them. The CDR3 is made up of 15 amino acids. The germline gives CDR1 MGHDK, CDR2 SYGVNS.

The chain links TRBV29-1 to TRBJ2-2; TRBD1 might be the D (5 bases). Germline CDR1 SQVTM, CDR2 ANQGSEA. The CDR3 is 13 amino acids. V gave up 4 bases and J gave up 7 bases, with 13 bases separating them. CDR3 sequence: CSVVKDTGGELFF. Written as DNA, the CDR3 is TGCAGCGTTGTTAAGGACACCGGCGGGGAGCTGTTTTTT.

The genes are TRBV7-6 and TRBJ1-1; D is unclear. Germline V gene data show CDR1 as SGHVS and CDR2 as FNYEAQ. This CDR3 is built from 14 residues. The ends were cut back, 1 base at V and 1 base at J, with 7 bases in the middle. The CDR3 region is CASSLEGWNTEAFF. CDR3 sequence (DNA): TGTGCCAGCAGCTTAGAGGGATGGAACACTGAAGCTTTCTTT.

This chain connects TRBV7-9 to TRBJ2-5, with 9 nucleotides matching TRBD2. The CDR3 consists of 18 residues. The junction had 18 bases not matched to a gene; V was cut back by 5 bases and J by 5 bases. From germline, CDR1 is SEHNR and CDR2 FQNEAQ (reference sequence). This CDR3 is CASSPRGGAASVPETQYF. The CDR3 DNA reads TGTGCCAGCAGCCCACGCGGGGGGGCGGCTTCTGTTCCTGAGACCCAGTACTTC.

A few counts support this clone. J is TRBJ2-3 and V is TRBV7-3; TRBD1 aligns across 7 bases. The CDR3 has 15 amino acids. The ends lost 5 bases at V and 0 bases at J; junction bases unmatched: 5. In germline, CDR1 is SGHTA, CDR2 FQGTGA. DNA for the CDR3: TGTGCCAGCAGCAAACAGGGGACCAGCACAGATACGCAGTATTTT. This encodes CASSKQGTSTDTQYF. Full variable domain (remainder filled in from reference TRBV7-3 and TRBJ2-3): GAGVSQTPSNKVTEKGKYVELRCDPISGHTALYWYRQSLGQGPEFLIYFQGTGAADDSGLPNDRFFAVRPEGSVSTLKIQRTERGDSAVYLCASSKQGTSTDTQYFGPGTRLTVL.

The chain recombines TRBV7-2 with TRBJ2-3; 9 bases line up with TRBD1. This CDR3 has 18 amino acids. Unmatched junction bases numbered 11, after V lost 2 bases and J lost 2 bases. CDR1 is SGHTA, CDR2 FQGNSA, per germline. The CDR3 DNA reads as TGTGCCAGCAGCTTAAGGGACCCTGGACAGGGGTACACAGATACGCAGTATTTT. It encodes CASSLRDPGQGYTDTQYF.

V is TRBV2 and J is TRBJ1-2; 9 bases fit TRBD1. Losses at the gene ends were 5 bases for V and 8 bases for J; bases not matched to a gene: 6. This CDR3 region has 13 residues. CDR1 is SNHLY, CDR2 FYNNEI, per germline. The CDR3 nucleotides read TGTGCCAGCAGTCCACAGGGGGCGCGGGGCTACACCTTC. This encodes CASSPQGARGYTF.

The DNA of the CDR3 is TGCAGCACCAGGACAGGGTTGAATCAGCCCCAGCATTTT. Amino acid sequence: CSTRTGLNQPQHF. The chain links TRBV29-1 to TRBJ1-5, with TRBD1 identical over 8 bases. The CDR3 is 13 residues long. With V trimmed by 8 bases and J by 4 bases, 7 bases remained unmatched. Germline V gene data show CDR1 as SQVTM and CDR2 as ANQGSEA.

The chain has TRBV7-9 and TRBJ1-2; no reliable D call. The CDR3 length is 15 residues. CDR1 and CDR2 (germline): SEHNR, FQNEAQ (reference sequence). V lost 3 bases and J lost 3, with 14 bases in between. The CDR3 reads CASSFSGYRDYGYTF. The CDR3 nucleotides are TGTGCCAGCAGCTTTTCGGGTTATCGTGACTATGGCTACACCTTC.